This record looks at one TCR beta chain sequence and its context. This receptor's antigen is unknown. Nothing much larger sits one base from this clone, and base qualities are not available. This sample stems from a study of T cell responses to AZD1222 COVID-19 vaccine (dated by TCRdb to about 2021). About the study as a whole: Because spike-specific TCR depth and breadth did not differ between the two schedules, AZD1222 recipients who got a second dose at roughly 4 weeks were pooled with those who got a second dose at roughly 12 weeks. TCR sequencing was performed for about 240 trial participants, of whom about 210 were given two doses of AZD1222 and 26 were given two doses of MenACWY control vaccine. Trial participants were enrolled by age into 18-55, 56-69 and 70-plus year subgroups, with about 150, 28 and 57 TCR-sequenced participants respectively. Study-wide findings and limitations: Because no day 14 peak-response samples were available, the repertoires could be characterized only after the peak T cell response. Reportedly, close to half of the unique spike-specific TCRs recognized epitopes lying outside the regions that are mutated in the B.1.351 and B.1.1.7 variants. Most participants were white British and females outnumbered males, and the authors suggested that clonal diversity may have been underestimated. The 56-69-year group was small, and its depth increase did not reach significance, likely because of low power. Vaccine-associated CD4 TCRs spanned the whole spike protein, with dominant responses in regions 160-218 and 743-854. Conclusions about previously exposed vaccinees are limited, since just six or seven AZD1222 recipients were seropositive for SARS-CoV-2 at baseline. After two AZD1222 doses, spike-specific TCR breadth and depth were significantly higher than at day 0 and than in MenACWY recipients.

The CDR3 contains 16 residues, cysteine and phenylalanine counted. Here the CDR3 DNA is all that survives: 48 bases in frame from base 1. Trimming at the junction amounts to 0 bases on V and 1 base on J, and the germline ends lie 12 bases apart. CDR1 and CDR2 were assigned from the germline V gene as MGHRA and YSYEKL. The sample's time point label is to be understood as: baseline before first vaccination. Vaccinee samples came from UK trials COV001 and COV002, including a single-blind randomized controlled phase 2/3 trial of AZD1222 (ChAdOx1 nCoV-19) in healthy adults. For TCRbeta chain sequencing, PBMC samples were collected from trial participants at day 0 and at day 28 after the second dose. The CDR3 regions of human TCRbeta chains were subjected to immunosequencing. The original methods were these. TCRs in the repertoires were matched against a reference library of SARS-CoV-2-specific TCRs that had been generated with the MIRA antigen-specificity platform. Breadth was defined as the fraction of unique TCRs that were SARS-CoV-2-associated, and depth was defined as the fraction of total T cells that were SARS-CoV-2-associated. Using the MIRA data, each spike-specific TCR was mapped to the spike region that the TCR reacts to and placed in a CD4 or CD8 class. Log10-transformed breadth and depth values were compared by one-way ANOVA with Sidak's multiple comparisons tests. TCRdb re-hosts the immuneACCESS table, in-frame sequences only. Its copies lack some clones; in the studies checked, an unresolved V gene accounts for under half of them, and the cause for the rest is not known. V and J calls and clone size come straight from that table; D and trimming were deduced from the DNA. Within this sample are about 150,000 clones, with about nine tenths of them counted one time only. The ten biggest clones cover 2.2% of the sample.

This receptor was identified in an adult in good health. This specimen was peripheral blood, taken on day 0 of AZD1222 vaccination. The sequence is built from TRBV4-1 and TRBJ2-5; a confident D gene designation cannot be given. The sequence in DNA is TGCGCCAGCAGCCAAGAAGTTTTGACATTCCAAGAGACCCAGTACTTC. The resulting protein is CASSQEVLTFQETQYF.